A selection of T cell receptor beta chains follows, all from one sample in a study of blood T cell repertoires in COVID-19. Only in-frame clones appear in the TCRdb table, and some are missing; sequencing was by immunoSEQ multiplex PCR. The sample consists of roughly 150,000 clones, approximately 80% of them appearing once. Sequenced sample: peripheral blood. These receptors came from a woman older than 75 with COVID-19, enrolled during active disease. The CDR3 runs from the conserved cysteine through the conserved F or W. The order of the fields is V gene, clone size, J gene, D gene, CDR3 DNA, CDR3 protein. A D gene is named only where the DNA matches it firmly. For some rows the clone size is stated as once, few or many, or as a class when expanded; others skip it.

v_call: TRBV5-1
clone_size: once
j_call: TRBJ1-3
d_call: TRBD1
cdr3_nt: TGCGCCAGCAGCAAAGGACAGGCTTCCATCTCTGGAAACACCATATATTTT
cdr3_aa: CASSKGQASISGNTIYF

v_call: TRBV28
clone_size: -
j_call: TRBJ1-5
d_call: -
cdr3_nt: TGTGCCAGCAGTACCCCGACAGGCTGGGGAGCCGGGCCCCAGCATTTT
cdr3_aa: CASSTPTGWGAGPQHF

v_call: TRBV4-1
clone_size: -
j_call: TRBJ1-2
d_call: -
cdr3_nt: TGCGCCAGCCGACAGGCAGGGGGCTACACCTTC
cdr3_aa: CASRQAGGYTF

v_call: TRBV5-6
clone_size: few
j_call: TRBJ2-1
d_call: TRBD2
cdr3_nt: TGTGCCAGCAGCTTGGCCAAGCGAGCGGGAGCCTACAATGAGCAGTTCTTC
cdr3_aa: CASSLAKRAGAYNEQFF

v_call: TRBV11-2
clone_size: -
j_call: TRBJ2-2
d_call: -
cdr3_nt: TGTGCCAGCAGCTTAACCTCAGGGGCCGGGGAGCTGTTTTTT
cdr3_aa: CASSLTSGAGELFF

v_call: TRBV2
clone_size: -
j_call: TRBJ1-4
d_call: -
cdr3_nt: TGTGCCACTCTAGGAACCGAAAAACTGTTTTTT
cdr3_aa: CATLGTEKLFF

v_call: TRBV6-1
clone_size: many
j_call: TRBJ2-7
d_call: TRBD2
cdr3_nt: TGTGCCAGCAGTGAAGACGCACTAGCGGGGCCTAAGCAGTACTTC
cdr3_aa: CASSEDALAGPKQYF

v_call: TRBV5-1
clone_size: -
j_call: TRBJ2-7
d_call: TRBD1
cdr3_nt: TGCGCCAGCAGCTTGGTACAGGGGGCCTACGAGCAGTACTTC
cdr3_aa: CASSLVQGAYEQYF

v_call: TRBV6-5
clone_size: -
j_call: TRBJ2-2
d_call: TRBD1
cdr3_nt: TGTGCCAGTCGGACAGGGGGTGCGAACACCGGGGAGCTGTTTTTT
cdr3_aa: CASRTGGANTGELFF

v_call: TRBV5-1
clone_size: -
j_call: TRBJ1-2
d_call: TRBD1
cdr3_nt: TGCGCCAGCAGCTTGGCAGGGGACAGCTCTAACTATGGCTACACCTTC
cdr3_aa: CASSLAGDSSNYGYTF